This TCR beta chain originates from a study of CD8+ T cells in alopecia areata. V was clipped by 5 bases and J by 5 bases; unmatched bases: 1. The CDR3 has 12 amino acids. CDR1 and CDR2 from the germline V gene are MNHNY and SVGAGI (reference sequence). Sequencing templates came from extracted RNA that was reverse transcribed into cDNA. Produced via immunoSEQ multiplex PCR; TCRdb's table is partial and in-frame only. Among about 210,000 clones listed, around 43% were seen once. Treatment described: oral pan-JAK inhibitor, 5-10 mg twice daily. The TCR comes from a human donor with alopecia areata. Sequences were derived from CD4+ T cells sorted from blood, sampled at approximately week 36, from a patient treated with tofacitinib. The chain uses TRBV6-6 and TRBJ1-1; TRBD1 matches at 8 bases. Written as DNA, the CDR3 is TGTGCCAGCAGTCGACAGGGGACTGAAGCTTTCTTT. It codes for CASSRQGTEAFF.